This T cell receptor (beta chain) was captured in a study of siplizumab effects on memory and regulatory T cells (dated by TCRdb to the late 2010s). With respect to the entire study: The effect of the anti-CD2 antibody siplizumab on alloreactive T-cell subsets was examined in allogeneic mixed lymphocyte reactions constructed from human PBMCs. The paper's findings and limits, for the study overall: Roughly 80-96% of proliferating CD4+ or CD8+ clones could not be assigned a naive or memory phenotype. Because sequences at frequencies below about 10^-5 were poorly captured, only a minor fraction of alloreactive clones could be mapped back to unstimulated subsets. Siplizumab significantly lowered the cumulative frequency of alloreactive sequences that could be traced to unstimulated CD4+ memory T cells. Among mappable alloreactive CD4+ clones, the Treg-derived fraction averaged approximately 63% with siplizumab versus approximately 27% in control reactions. The suppressive function of proliferating Tregs from siplizumab cultures was not functionally confirmed. Compared with memory T cells, unstimulated naive T cells appeared more diverse, and naive cells seemed to make a substantial contribution to the alloresponse.

Unstimulated CD4+ memory cells were also sequenced in three donor pairs, together with CD4+ naive, CD8+ TEMRA, CD8+ naive and CD8+ effector memory subsets. Sorted unstimulated T cells and proliferating T cells recovered from mixed lymphocyte reactions were subjected to TCRbeta CDR3 sequencing. Fresh whole blood from around 11 HLA-typed healthy donors was used to isolate PBMCs. In regard to this clone: Its antigen remains unidentified. Base qualities are not at hand, and no much larger clone is one base apart.

The method was the immunoSEQ multiplex PCR assay. Around 100,000 TCR templates per sample were assayed by the deep sequencing platform. Genomic DNA extracted from sorted T cells was used for TCRbeta CDR3 sequencing. The study's own analysis went as follows. The R programming language was used for clonal analysis of the TCRbeta CDR3 data. Alloreactive CD4+ and CD8+ clones were identified by comparing unstimulated samples to CFSE-low samples taken after the reaction. Regulatory or non-regulatory origin was assigned to alloreactive CD4+ clones by matching of sequences to sorted unstimulated Treg and non-Treg repertoires. The table was pulled from immuneACCESS by TCRdb, which kept in-frame rearrangements only. Such tables lose some clones; where checked, under half of the loss comes from unresolved V genes, and the rest has no known cause. The DNA gave D and trimming, while V, J and clone size come from that table. The sample records just over 60,000 clones, less than 80% of which are singletons. The ten largest clones represent approximately 0.38% of the sample.

Sequenced sample: memory CD4+ T cells sorted from blood. What the cell subset or site label conveys for this sample: unstimulated CD4+ memory T cells. This TCR was recovered from a human donor in good health.

The base sequence is TGTGCCAGCAGTGACTCACAGTCATATAATTCACCCCTCCACTTT. Its translation reads: CASSDSQSYNSPLHF. The sequence links TRBV6-1 to TRBJ1-6; confidence is insufficient to name the D gene. Spanning cysteine to phenylalanine, the CDR3 consists of 15 amino acids. Just CDR3 DNA is preserved here, 45 bases in frame from base 1. V is clipped by 3 bases and J by 4 bases, and the sequence between their germline boundaries is 10 bases long. Looking up the germline V gene yields CDR1 MNHNS and CDR2 SASEGT.